A selection of T cell receptor beta chains follows, all from one sample in a study of T-cell reconstitution after alpha-beta-depleted transplantation in children. TCRdb independently ran MiXCR on the PCR reads; one entry per CDR3 protein. The sample lists about 610,000 distinct CDR3 sequences; 10% to 13% were seen once. The material sequenced was PBMCs from the stem cell graft donor, taken from the stem cell graft. Receptor source: a human donor who donated a stem cell graft to a child with acute myeloid leukemia. CDR3s include the opening cysteine and the closing phenylalanine or tryptophan. A D gene is named only where the DNA matches it firmly. The listing skips clone size in some rows; elsewhere it reads once, few, many or a size class.

CDR3 protein | CDR3 DNA | clone size | J gene | V gene | D gene
CAVRRVSGSGYNEQFF | TGTGCCGTTCGGAGGGTAAGCGGGAGCGGATACAATGAGCAGTTCTTC | few | TRBJ2-1 | TRBV28 | TRBD2
CRLAGIQETQYF | TGCAGGTTAGCGGGAATCCAAGAGACCCAGTACTTC | many | TRBJ2-5 | TRBV29-1 | TRBD2
CASSPHVYEQYF | TGTGCCAGCAGCCCCCACGTCTACGAGCAGTACTTC | NA | TRBJ2-7 | TRBV7-2 | NA
CAWVRGETTEAFF | TGTGCCTGGGTGCGGGGGGAGACCACTGAAGCTTTCTTT | NA | TRBJ1-1 | TRBV30 | NA
CASSTPGGAERETQYF | TGTGCCAGTAGTACCCCTGGGGGAGCGGAAAGAGAGACCCAGTACTTC | NA | TRBJ2-5 | TRBV19 | NA
CASSLGRTNPSYEQYF | TGCGCCAGCAGCTTGGGCAGGACCAACCCTTCCTACGAGCAGTACTTC | NA | TRBJ2-7 | TRBV5-1 | NA
CSARVPSGPNEQFF | TGCAGTGCTAGAGTTCCTAGCGGCCCGAATGAGCAGTTCTTC | NA | TRBJ2-1 | TRBV20-1 | TRBD2
CSAQPGLEYEQYF | TGCAGCGCCCAGCCGGGACTTGAATACGAGCAGTACTTC | many | TRBJ2-7 | TRBV29-1 | NA
CSARDQEVYIQYF | TGCAGTGCTAGGGATCAGGAGGTATACATTCAGTACTTC | few | TRBJ2-4 | TRBV20-1 | NA
CASSEVPGYGYTF | TGTGCCAGCAGTGAAGTTCCGGGCTATGGCTACACCTTC | few | TRBJ1-2 | TRBV2 | NA
CASCDQSYEQYF | TGTGCCAGCTGCGACCAGTCCTACGAGCAGTACTTC | many | TRBJ2-7 | TRBV28 | NA
CASRDRYNEQFF | TGTGCCAGCAGGGACAGATACAATGAGCAGTTCTTC | many | TRBJ2-1 | TRBV27 | NA
CASSQDARSAYQETQYF | TGCGCCAGCAGCCAAGATGCCCGATCCGCGTACCAAGAGACCCAGTACTTC | NA | TRBJ2-5 | TRBV4-3 | NA
CASASGQTSSEQFF | TGTGCCAGCGCAAGCGGCCAAACTTCATCTGAGCAGTTCTTC | NA | TRBJ2-1 | TRBV12-3/TRBV12-4 | NA
CASSLERAPYEQYF | TGTGCCAGCAGCTTAGAGAGAGCGCCCTACGAGCAGTACTTC | NA | TRBJ2-7 | TRBV7-3 | NA
CSVEDWGEQFF | TGCAGCGTTGAAGATTGGGGTGAGCAGTTCTTC | NA | TRBJ2-1 | TRBV29-1 | NA
CASSPRQVYGYTF | TGTGCCAGCAGTCCCCGACAGGTCTATGGCTACACCTTC | few | TRBJ1-2 | TRBV12-3/TRBV12-4 | NA
CASSGQQGAIWETQYF | TGTGCCAGCAGCGGGCAACAGGGGGCTATATGGGAGACCCAGTACTTC | NA | TRBJ2-5 | TRBV9 | TRBD1
CSVDPGRGNTEAFF | TGCAGCGTTGACCCGGGACGTGGGAACACTGAAGCTTTCTTT | many | TRBJ1-1 | TRBV29-1 | NA
CSASIPGGLYEQYF | TGCAGTGCTAGCATCCCGGGAGGCCTTTACGAGCAGTACTTC | NA | TRBJ2-7 | TRBV20-1 | TRBD2
CASSLGPGGNYEQYF | TGCGCCAGCAGCTTGGGTCCAGGGGGGAACTACGAGCAGTACTTC | many | TRBJ2-7 | TRBV5-1 | NA
CSARAGTAEYGYTF | TGCAGTGCTAGGGCCGGGACAGCAGAATATGGCTACACCTTC | few | TRBJ1-2 | TRBV20-1 | TRBD1
CASSHGSKGADTQYF | TGCGCCAGCAGCCACGGGAGTAAAGGTGCAGATACGCAGTATTTT | few | TRBJ2-3 | TRBV5-1 | NA
CASSLPEDNEQYF | TGTGCCAGCAGCTTACCAGAAGATAACGAGCAGTACTTC | many | TRBJ2-7 | TRBV7-2 | NA
CASSYYGTGTNEQFF | TGTGCCAGCAGTTACTACGGGACAGGGACCAATGAGCAGTTCTTC | few | TRBJ2-1 | TRBV6-5 | TRBD1
CASSVAGPNTGELFF | TGTGCCAGCAGTGTAGCGGGGCCGAACACCGGGGAGCTGTTTTTT | many | TRBJ2-2 | TRBV6-1 | TRBD2
CASRKSSYNEQFF | TGTGCCAGCAGGAAAAGCTCCTACAATGAGCAGTTCTTC | NA | TRBJ2-1 | TRBV14 | NA
CASSLNSPTTADTQYF | TGTGCCAGCAGCTTAAACTCGCCAACGACTGCGGATACGCAGTATTTT | NA | TRBJ2-3 | TRBV7-2 | NA